The 13 T cell receptor beta chains in this list originate from one sample, sequenced in a study of cytomegalovirus exposure and HLA in healthy donors. TCRdb keeps only in-frame clones here, not all; method: immunoSEQ multiplex PCR. The sample gives 150,000 to 200,000 clones, around four fifths of which show up once; about 2% is in the top ten. Material for sequencing was PBMCs. The receptors stem from a man aged 30-40 years in good health and CMV-seropositive.

The chain links TRBV9 to TRBJ2-3; TRBD2 matches 7 bases. The germline gives CDR1 SGDLS, CDR2 YYNGEE. This CDR3 region has 15 residues. J gave up 0 bases and V 1 base, and 2 bases lay outside the gene matches. CDR3 bases: TGTGCCAGCAGCGTATCTAGCGGAAGCACAGATACGCAGTATTTT. Protein: CASSVSSGSTDTQYF.

The V and J genes are TRBV6-5 and TRBJ2-1; D is possibly TRBD2 (6 bases). The CDR3 is made up of 14 amino acids. Trimming took 2 bases from V and 6 from J, leaving 11 bases between them. Per germline, CDR1 MNHEY and CDR2 SVGAGI. The CDR3 sequence: CASSYDPGVNEQFF. CDR3 nucleotide sequence: TGTGCCAGCAGTTACGATCCGGGGGTCAATGAGCAGTTCTTC.

This chain links TRBV9 with TRBJ1-2, with D unresolved. The germline gives CDR1 SGDLS, CDR2 YYNGEE. Trimming cost V 8 bases and J 4 bases, with 9 bases left between them. The length of the CDR3 is 11 residues. CDR3 in amino acids: CASSSRYGYTF. CDR3 DNA sequence: TGTGCCAGTAGTAGTCGCTATGGCTACACCTTC.

V gene TRBV7-8 combines with J gene TRBJ2-3; 13 nucleotides line up with TRBD2. The CDR3 runs to 16 residues. V shed 5 bases, J shed 10 bases, and the junction held 12 bases outside the gene matches. Germline CDR1 is SGHVS and CDR2 is FQNEAQ. This CDR3 reads CASSQTSGGALMAQYF. The CDR3 DNA is TGTGCCAGCAGCCAAACTAGCGGGGGGGCCCTTATGGCGCAGTATTTT. Full variable domain (rest looked up from reference TRBV7-8 and TRBJ2-3): GAGVSQSPRYKVAKRGQDVALRCDPISGHVSLFWYQQALGQGPEFLTYFQNEAQLDKSGLPSDRFFAERPEGSVSTLKIQRTQQEDSAVYLCASSQTSGGALMAQYFGPGTRLTVL.

This clone was counted at least ten times. The CDR3 spells CASIRGGSPDTEAFF. In DNA, the CDR3 is TGTGCCAGCATCCGGGGGGGGTCCCCGGACACTGAAGCTTTCTTT. V and J are TRBV5-4 and TRBJ1-1; possibly TRBD1 for D (5 bases). The V end lost 6 bases, the J end lost 3 bases, and 18 bases lay between the germline ends. Germline CDR1 SGHNT, CDR2 YYREEE (reference sequence). There are 15 residues in the CDR3.

V usage is TRBV7-8 and J usage is TRBJ2-7; D is unclear. In germline, CDR1 is SGHVS, CDR2 FQNEAQ. The V and J ends lost 4 bases and 7 bases respectively, with 11 bases between them. The CDR3 has 12 residues. CDR3 loop: CASSSEIGEQYF. As DNA, the CDR3 is TGTGCCAGCAGCTCGGAGATCGGGGAGCAGTACTTC.

The chain is built from TRBV7-2 and TRBJ2-7; D is uncertain. Trimming pared 4 bases from V and 5 bases from J, leaving 27 bases between. Germline assignment: CDR1 SGHTA and CDR2 FQGNSA. This CDR3 region has 18 residues. The CDR3 reads CASSSSRNRATPSDEQYF. As DNA, the CDR3 is TGTGCCAGCAGCTCGAGCAGGAATAGAGCCACGCCGTCCGACGAGCAGTACTTC.

The chain recombines TRBV19 with TRBJ1-5, with TRBD1 identical over 7 bases. The germline V gene encodes CDR1 LNHDA and CDR2 SQIVND (reference sequence). The CDR3 runs to 13 residues. V trimming: 7 bases; J trimming: 8 bases; junction bases outside the gene matches: 8. DNA of the CDR3: TGTGCCAGTATGGAACAGGGGTACAAGCCCCAGCATTTT. The encoded protein is CASMEQGYKPQHF.

V gene TRBV7-8 combines with J gene TRBJ2-1, with no clear D. CDR1 and CDR2 (germline): SGHVS, FQNEAQ. This CDR3 is 21 amino acids long. With 0 bases removed from V and 0 bases from J, the gap between germline ends came to 24 bases. CDR3 nucleotides: TGTGCCAGCAGCTTAGCCCTAGGCCGACGTAAGATGAGTGACTCCTACAATGAGCAGTTCTTC. This codes for CASSLALGRRKMSDSYNEQFF.

The gene calls are TRBV9 and TRBJ1-2, with D hard to call. V was cut by 6 bases and J by 2 bases, with 8 bases left in between. Germline lookup yields CDR1 SGDLS and CDR2 YYNGEE. There are 12 residues in the CDR3. As DNA, the CDR3 is TGTGCCAGCACAGCGGGAAACTATGGCTACACCTTC. It encodes CASTAGNYGYTF.

Only a few counts were recorded for this clone. The chain recombines TRBV5-1 with TRBJ2-3; 8 bases match TRBD2. With V trimmed by 7 bases and J by 6 bases, 4 bases remained unmatched. In germline, CDR1 is SGHRS, CDR2 YFSETQ. The CDR3 extends over 12 amino acids. As DNA, the CDR3 is TGCGCCAGCCGCCGGGAGGGGGATACGCAGTATTTT. This gives the protein CASRREGDTQYF.

V and J are TRBV27 and TRBJ2-1, with 8 nucleotides matching TRBD2. With 8 bases clipped from V and 0 bases from J, the junction kept 9 bases outside the gene matches. Germline assignment: CDR1 MNHEY and CDR2 SMNVEV (reference sequence). This CDR3 is built from 16 residues. CDR3 DNA: TGTGCCAGCGGGGTAGCGGGGATGTACTCCTACAATGAGCAGTTCTTC. Residues: CASGVAGMYSYNEQFF.

This clone appeared once. This chain links TRBV6-5 with TRBJ1-1, with 10 positions matching TRBD1. The germline V gene has CDR1 MNHEY and CDR2 SVGAGI. With V trimmed by 5 bases and J by 7 bases, 7 bases remained unmatched. This CDR3 region has 14 residues. This chain's CDR3 is CASSRTGGKGEAFF. CDR3 nucleotides: TGTGCCAGCAGTAGGACAGGGGGGAAAGGTGAAGCTTTCTTT.